Following are 3 T cell receptor beta chains from one sample sequenced in a study of control samples from healthy donors and cancer patients. Data came from immunoSEQ multiplex PCR; TCRdb stores just in-frame clones and leaves some out. The data hold about 170,000 clones, with approximately 92% observed a single time. Sequencing was performed on blood. Every receptor here comes from an older woman in good health.

This clone appeared once. The chain has TRBV19 and TRBJ1-5, with unresolved D. The V and J ends lost 5 bases and 6 bases respectively, with 8 bases between them. From germline, CDR1 is LNHDA and CDR2 SQIVND (reference sequence). CDR3 length: 12 residues. CDR3 nucleotides: TGTGCCAGTAGTGTCTGGACTCAGCCCCAGCATTTT. It codes for CASSVWTQPQHF.

V and J are TRBV10-3 and TRBJ2-5; the D gene is possibly TRBD1 (5 bases). The CDR3 has 13 amino acids. Per germline, CDR1 ENHRY and CDR2 SYGVKD. V was trimmed by 4 bases and J by 1 base, leaving 7 bases between them. In DNA form, the CDR3 reads TGTGCCATCAGTGGGACACCCCAAGAGACCCAGTACTTC. Its protein is CAISGTPQETQYF.

The genes are TRBV5-1 and TRBJ2-7; TRBD1 matches 11 bases. The CDR3 extends over 14 amino acids. The V gene end was trimmed by 5 bases and the J gene end by 3 bases; junction bases not matched to a gene: 4. CDR1 is SGHRS, CDR2 YFSETQ, per germline. DNA for the CDR3: TGCGCCAGCAGTAGGGGACAGGGGGGCTACGAGCAGTACTTC. It is translated as CASSRGQGGYEQYF.